This T cell receptor (beta chain) was recovered during a study of T cell repertoires in cytomegalovirus infection. Study summary: Epitope selection comprised recently identified HLA-C-restricted CMV epitopes and well-studied HLA-B-restricted CMV epitopes. Evidence of both CMV infection and a matching HLA type came from public TCR beta signatures.

With regard to this clonotype: Antigen: not known.

MiXCR was run by TCRdb on the reads, yielding one entry per CDR3 protein. The sample contains about 500,000 distinct CDR3 sequences, 30% to 35% of which appear only once. Study-wide findings and caveats: Identification of carriers of CMV plus the relevant HLA was performed using cumulative public TCR beta family frequency. HLA-C-restricted CMV-specific TCR beta clonotypes prevailed in the ex vivo response.

The receptor comes from a human donor in good health (CMV status not recorded). Some clones in this sample may be carry-over from other donors' samples. Sequenced material: cultured PBMCs, taken from culture after CMV antigen stimulation.

CDR3 protein: CASSPRLAPSYEQYV. The CDR3 coding sequence is TGTGCCAGCAGTCCCCGACTAGCGCCTTCCTACGAGCAGTACGTC. The chain has TRBV27 and TRBJ2-7; 8 nucleotides line up with TRBD2. The junction had 7 bases not matched to a gene; V was cut back by 5 bases and J by 1 base. Germline values: CDR1 MNHEY, CDR2 SMNVEV (reference sequence). The CDR3 is 15 amino acids.